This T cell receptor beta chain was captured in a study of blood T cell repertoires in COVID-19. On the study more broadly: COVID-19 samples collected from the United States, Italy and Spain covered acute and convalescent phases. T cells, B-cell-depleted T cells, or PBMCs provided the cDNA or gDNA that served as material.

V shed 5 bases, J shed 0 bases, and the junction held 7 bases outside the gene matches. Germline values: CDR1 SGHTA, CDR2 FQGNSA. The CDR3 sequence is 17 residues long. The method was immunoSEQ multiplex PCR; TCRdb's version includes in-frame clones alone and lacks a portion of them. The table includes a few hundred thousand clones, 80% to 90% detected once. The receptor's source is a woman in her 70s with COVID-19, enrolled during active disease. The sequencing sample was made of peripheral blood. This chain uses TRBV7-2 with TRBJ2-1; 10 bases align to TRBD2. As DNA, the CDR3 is TGTGCCAGCAGCCCCCCGGCTAGCGGGAGCTCCTACAATGAGCAGTTCTTC. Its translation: CASSPPASGSSYNEQFF.